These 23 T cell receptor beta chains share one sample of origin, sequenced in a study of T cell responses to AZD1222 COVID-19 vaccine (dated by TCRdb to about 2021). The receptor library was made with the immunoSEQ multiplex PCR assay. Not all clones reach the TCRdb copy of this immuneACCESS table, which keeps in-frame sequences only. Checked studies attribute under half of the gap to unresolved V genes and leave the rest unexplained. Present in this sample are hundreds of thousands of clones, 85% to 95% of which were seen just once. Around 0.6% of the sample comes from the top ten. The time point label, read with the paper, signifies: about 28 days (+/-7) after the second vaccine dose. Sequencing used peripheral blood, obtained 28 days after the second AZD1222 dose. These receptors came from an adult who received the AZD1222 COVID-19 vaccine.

CDR3: CASSFWGGIDVGELFF. The CDR3 DNA is TGTGCCAGCAGCTTCTGGGGCGGCATTGATGTCGGGGAGCTGTTTTTT. The J gene is TRBJ2-2, the V gene TRBV7-9; TRBD1 is a possible D gene (5 bases). Germline CDR1 SEHNR, CDR2 FQNEAQ (reference sequence). Trimming removed 3 bases at V and 7 bases at J, with 18 bases between. The CDR3 covers 16 residues.

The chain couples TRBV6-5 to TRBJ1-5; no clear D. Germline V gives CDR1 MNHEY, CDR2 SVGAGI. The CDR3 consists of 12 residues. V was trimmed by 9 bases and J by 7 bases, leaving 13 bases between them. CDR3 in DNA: TGTGCCAGTTGGACGGTCAACCAGCCCCAGCATTTT. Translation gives CASWTVNQPQHF.

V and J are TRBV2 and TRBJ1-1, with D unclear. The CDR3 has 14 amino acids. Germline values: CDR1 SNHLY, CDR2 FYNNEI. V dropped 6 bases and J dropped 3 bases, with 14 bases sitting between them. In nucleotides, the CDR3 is TGTGCCAGCAGCCCCATTCTCGGTGACACTGAAGCTTTCTTT. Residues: CASSPILGDTEAFF.

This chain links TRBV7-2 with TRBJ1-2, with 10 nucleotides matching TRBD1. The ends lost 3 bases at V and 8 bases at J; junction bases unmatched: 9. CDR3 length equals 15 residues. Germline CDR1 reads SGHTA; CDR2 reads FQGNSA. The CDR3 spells CASSLGGQGGLGYTF. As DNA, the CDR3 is TGTGCCAGCAGCTTGGGAGGACAGGGGGGCCTGGGCTACACCTTC.

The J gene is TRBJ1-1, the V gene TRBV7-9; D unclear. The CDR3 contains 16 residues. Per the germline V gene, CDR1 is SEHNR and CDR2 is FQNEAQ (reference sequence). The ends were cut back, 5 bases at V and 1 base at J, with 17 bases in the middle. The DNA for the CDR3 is TGTGCCAGCAGCCCAGCCCTTAGAGGAGGGAACACTGAAGCTTTCTTT. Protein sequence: CASSPALRGGNTEAFF.

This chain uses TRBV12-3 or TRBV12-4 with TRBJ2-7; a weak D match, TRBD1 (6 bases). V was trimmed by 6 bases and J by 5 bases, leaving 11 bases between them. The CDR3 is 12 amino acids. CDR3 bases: TGTGCCAGCAGCTATGGGACACACGAGCAGTACTTC. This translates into CASSYGTHEQYF.

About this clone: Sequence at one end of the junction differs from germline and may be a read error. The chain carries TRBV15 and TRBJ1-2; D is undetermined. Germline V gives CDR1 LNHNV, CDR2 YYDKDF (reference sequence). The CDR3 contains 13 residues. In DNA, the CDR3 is TGTGCCACCAGCAGAGATCAACTGGACCGGGCCCTCTTC. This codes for CATSRDQLDRALF.

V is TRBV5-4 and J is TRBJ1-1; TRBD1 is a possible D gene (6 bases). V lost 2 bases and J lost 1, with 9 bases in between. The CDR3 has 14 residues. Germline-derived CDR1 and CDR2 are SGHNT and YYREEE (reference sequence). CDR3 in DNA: TGTGCCAGCAGCTTAAGGGGGGGGAACACTGAAGCTTTCTTT. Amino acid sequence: CASSLRGGNTEAFF. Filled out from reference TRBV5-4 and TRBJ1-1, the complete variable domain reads ETGVTQSPTHLIKTRGQQVTLRCSSQSGHNTVSWYQQALGQGPQFIFQYYREEENGRGNFPPRFSGLQFPNYSSELNVNALELDDSALYLCASSLRGGNTEAFFGQGTRLTVV.

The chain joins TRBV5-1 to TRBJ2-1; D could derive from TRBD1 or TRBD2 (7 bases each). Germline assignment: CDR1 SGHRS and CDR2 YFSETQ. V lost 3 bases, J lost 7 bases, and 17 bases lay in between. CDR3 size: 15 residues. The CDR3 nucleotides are TGCGCCAGCAGCTCCCAGGGGGGGACGAGGAATGAGCAGTTCTTC. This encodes CASSSQGGTRNEQFF.

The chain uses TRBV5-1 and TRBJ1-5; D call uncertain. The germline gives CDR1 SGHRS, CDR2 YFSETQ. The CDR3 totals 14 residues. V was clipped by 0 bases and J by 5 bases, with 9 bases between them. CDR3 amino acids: CASSLGAGDQPQHF. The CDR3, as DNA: TGCGCCAGCAGCTTGGGGGCAGGCGATCAGCCCCAGCATTTT.

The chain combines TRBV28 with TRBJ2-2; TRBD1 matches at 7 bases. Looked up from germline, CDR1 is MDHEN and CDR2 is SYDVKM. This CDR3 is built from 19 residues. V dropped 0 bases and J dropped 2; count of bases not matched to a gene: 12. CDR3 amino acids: CASSLWVSLDRVNTGELFF. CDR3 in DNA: TGTGCCAGCAGTTTATGGGTTTCGCTTGACAGGGTCAACACCGGGGAGCTGTTTTTT.

The DNA of the CDR3 is TGCAGTGCTAGTTGGGGGAATAATGAAAAACTGTTTTTT. Amino acids: CSASWGNNEKLFF. The chain recombines TRBV20-1 with TRBJ1-4, with D perhaps TRBD1 (5 bases). Germline V gene data show CDR1 as DFQATT and CDR2 as SNEGSKA (reference sequence). The CDR3 runs 13 residues. V shed 3 bases and J shed 4 bases, with 9 bases lying between them.

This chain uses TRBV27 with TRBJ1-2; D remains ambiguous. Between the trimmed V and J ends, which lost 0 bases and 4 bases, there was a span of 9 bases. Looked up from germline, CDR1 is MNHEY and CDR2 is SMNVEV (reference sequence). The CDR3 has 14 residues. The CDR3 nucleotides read TGTGCCAGCAGTTTATCTGGGGTCCGCTATGGCTACACCTTC. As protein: CASSLSGVRYGYTF.

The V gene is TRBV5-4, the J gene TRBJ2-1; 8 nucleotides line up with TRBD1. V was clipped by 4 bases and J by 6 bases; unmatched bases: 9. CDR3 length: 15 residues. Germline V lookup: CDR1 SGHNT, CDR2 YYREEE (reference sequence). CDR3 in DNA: TGTGCCAGCAGCCCTAGACAGGGGCTAGCCAATGAGCAGTTCTTC. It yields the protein CASSPRQGLANEQFF. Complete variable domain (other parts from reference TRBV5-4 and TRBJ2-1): ETGVTQSPTHLIKTRGQQVTLRCSSQSGHNTVSWYQQALGQGPQFIFQYYREEENGRGNFPPRFSGLQFPNYSSELNVNALELDDSALYLCASSPRQGLANEQFFGPGTRLTVL.

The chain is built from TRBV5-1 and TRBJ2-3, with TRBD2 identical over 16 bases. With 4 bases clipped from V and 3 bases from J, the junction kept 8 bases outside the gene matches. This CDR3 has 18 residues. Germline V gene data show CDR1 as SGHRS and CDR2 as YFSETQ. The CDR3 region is CASSPGTSGRGWTDTQYF. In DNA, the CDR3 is TGCGCCAGCAGCCCCGGGACTAGCGGGAGGGGTTGGACAGATACGCAGTATTTT.

CDR3 DNA: TGTGCCAGCAGCTTTCGGGGGACCTACGAGCAGTACTTC. Amino acid sequence: CASSFRGTYEQYF. This chain links TRBV5-4 with TRBJ2-7; a possible D gene is TRBD2 (6 bases). CDR1 is SGHNT, CDR2 YYREEE, per germline (reference sequence). The V and J ends lost 2 bases and 2 bases respectively, with 8 bases between them. The CDR3 contains 13 residues. Complete variable domain (other parts from reference TRBV5-4 and TRBJ2-7): ETGVTQSPTHLIKTRGQQVTLRCSSQSGHNTVSWYQQALGQGPQFIFQYYREEENGRGNFPPRFSGLQFPNYSSELNVNALELDDSALYLCASSFRGTYEQYFGPGTRLTVT.

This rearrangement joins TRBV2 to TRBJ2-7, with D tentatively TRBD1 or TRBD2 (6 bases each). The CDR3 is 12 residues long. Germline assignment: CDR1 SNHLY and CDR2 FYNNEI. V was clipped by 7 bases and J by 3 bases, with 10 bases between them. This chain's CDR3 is CASTEGGYEQYF. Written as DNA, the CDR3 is TGTGCCAGCACAGAGGGGGGCTACGAGCAGTACTTC.

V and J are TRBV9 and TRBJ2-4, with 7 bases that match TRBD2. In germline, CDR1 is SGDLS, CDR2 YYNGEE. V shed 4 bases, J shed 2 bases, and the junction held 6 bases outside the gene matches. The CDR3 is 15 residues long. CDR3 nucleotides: TGTGCCAGCAGCCCCGGGGAGGGAACCAAAAACATTCAGTACTTC. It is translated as CASSPGEGTKNIQYF. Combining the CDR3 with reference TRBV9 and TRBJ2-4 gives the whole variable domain DSGVTQTPKHLITATGQRVTLRCSPRSGDLSVYWYQQSLDQGLQFLIQYYNGEERAKGNILERFSAQQFPDLHSELNLSSLELGDSALYFCASSPGEGTKNIQYFGAGTRLSVL.

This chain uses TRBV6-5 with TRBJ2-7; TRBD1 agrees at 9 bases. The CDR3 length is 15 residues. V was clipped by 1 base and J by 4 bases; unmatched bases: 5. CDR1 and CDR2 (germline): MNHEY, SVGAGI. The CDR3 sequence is CASSYLDRGIYEQYF. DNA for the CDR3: TGTGCCAGCAGTTACTTAGACAGGGGGATATACGAGCAGTACTTC.

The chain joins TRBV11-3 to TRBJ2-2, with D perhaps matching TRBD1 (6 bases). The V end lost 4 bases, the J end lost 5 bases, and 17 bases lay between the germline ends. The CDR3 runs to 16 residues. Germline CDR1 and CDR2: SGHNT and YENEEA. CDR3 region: CASSSGVRQGTGELFF. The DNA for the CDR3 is TGTGCCAGCAGCTCAGGGGTGCGGCAGGGGACCGGGGAGCTGTTTTTT.

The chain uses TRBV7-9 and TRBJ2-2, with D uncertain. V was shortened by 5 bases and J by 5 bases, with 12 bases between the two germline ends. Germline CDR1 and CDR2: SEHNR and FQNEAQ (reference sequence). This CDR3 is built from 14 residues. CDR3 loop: CASSPLPVTGELFF. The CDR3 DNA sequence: TGTGCCAGCAGCCCCCTTCCAGTGACCGGGGAGCTGTTTTTT.

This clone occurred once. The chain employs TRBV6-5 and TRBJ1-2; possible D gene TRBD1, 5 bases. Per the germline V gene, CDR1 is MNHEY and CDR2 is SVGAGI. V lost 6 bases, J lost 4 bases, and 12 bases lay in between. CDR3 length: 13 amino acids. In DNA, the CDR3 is TGTGCCAGCAGCTCCGGGGCCTCCTATGGCTACACCTTC. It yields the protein CASSSGASYGYTF.

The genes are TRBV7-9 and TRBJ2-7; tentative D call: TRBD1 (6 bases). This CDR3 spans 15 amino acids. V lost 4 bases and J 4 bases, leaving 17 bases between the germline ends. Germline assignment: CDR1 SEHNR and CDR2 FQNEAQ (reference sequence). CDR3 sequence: CASSSQGRGSYEQYF. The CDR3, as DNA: TGTGCCAGCAGCTCCCAGGGGAGAGGTTCTTACGAGCAGTACTTC.